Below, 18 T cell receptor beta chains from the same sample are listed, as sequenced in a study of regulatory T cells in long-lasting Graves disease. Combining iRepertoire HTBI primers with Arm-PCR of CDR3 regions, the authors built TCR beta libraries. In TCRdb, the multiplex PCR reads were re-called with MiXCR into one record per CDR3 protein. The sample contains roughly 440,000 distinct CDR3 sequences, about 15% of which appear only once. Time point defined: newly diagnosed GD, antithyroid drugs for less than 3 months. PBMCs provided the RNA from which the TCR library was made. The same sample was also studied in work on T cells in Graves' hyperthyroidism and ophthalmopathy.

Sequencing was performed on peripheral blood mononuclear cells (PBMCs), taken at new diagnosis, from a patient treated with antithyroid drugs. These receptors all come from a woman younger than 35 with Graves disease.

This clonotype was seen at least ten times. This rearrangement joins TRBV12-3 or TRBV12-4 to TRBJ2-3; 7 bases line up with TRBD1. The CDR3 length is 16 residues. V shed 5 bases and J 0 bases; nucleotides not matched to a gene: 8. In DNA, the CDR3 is TGTGCCAGCAGTGGGCCCGCGGACAGGAGCACAGATACGCAGTATTTT. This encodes CASSGPADRSTDTQYF.

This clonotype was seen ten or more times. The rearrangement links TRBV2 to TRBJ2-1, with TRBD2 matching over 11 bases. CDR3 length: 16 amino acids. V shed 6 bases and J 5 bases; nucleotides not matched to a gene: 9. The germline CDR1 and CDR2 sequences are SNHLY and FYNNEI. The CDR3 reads CASSALAGGPHNEQFF. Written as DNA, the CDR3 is TGTGCCAGCAGCGCCCTAGCGGGAGGCCCCCACAATGAGCAGTTCTTC.

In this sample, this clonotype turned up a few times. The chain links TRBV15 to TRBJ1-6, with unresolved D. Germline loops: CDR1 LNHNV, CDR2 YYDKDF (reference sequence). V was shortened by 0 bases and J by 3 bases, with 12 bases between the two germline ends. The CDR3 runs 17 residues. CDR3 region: CATSRDRIGDYNSPLHF. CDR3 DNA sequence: TGTGCCACCAGCAGAGATAGGATAGGAGACTATAATTCACCCCTCCACTTT.

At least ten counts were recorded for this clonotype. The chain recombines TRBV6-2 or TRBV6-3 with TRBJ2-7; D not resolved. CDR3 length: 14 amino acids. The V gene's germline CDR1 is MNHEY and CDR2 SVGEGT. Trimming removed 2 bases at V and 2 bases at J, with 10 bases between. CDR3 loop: CASSYASGTYEQYF. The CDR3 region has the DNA TGTGCCAGCAGTTACGCCTCTGGGACCTACGAGCAGTACTTC.

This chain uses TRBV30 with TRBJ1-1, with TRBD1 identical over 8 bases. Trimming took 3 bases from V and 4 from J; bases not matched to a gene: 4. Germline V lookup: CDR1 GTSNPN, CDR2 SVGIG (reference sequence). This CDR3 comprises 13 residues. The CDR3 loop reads CAWSPDRATEAFF. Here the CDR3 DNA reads TGTGCCTGGAGCCCGGACAGGGCCACTGAAGCTTTCTTT.

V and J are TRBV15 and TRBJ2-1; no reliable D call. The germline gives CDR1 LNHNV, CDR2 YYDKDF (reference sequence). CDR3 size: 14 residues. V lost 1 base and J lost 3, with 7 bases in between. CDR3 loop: CATSRVGSYNEQFF. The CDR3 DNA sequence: TGTGCCACCAGCAGAGTTGGCAGCTACAATGAGCAGTTCTTC.

The CDR3 reads CASSEVGGVRSPLHF. The CDR3 nucleotides are TGTGCCAGCAGTGAAGTTGGAGGGGTCAGGTCACCCCTCCACTTT. The V call is TRBV2, the J call TRBJ1-6; D is perhaps TRBD1 (5 bases). The V end lost 1 base, the J end lost 10 bases, and 14 bases lay between the germline ends. This CDR3 region has 15 residues. Germline-derived CDR1 and CDR2 are SNHLY and FYNNEI.

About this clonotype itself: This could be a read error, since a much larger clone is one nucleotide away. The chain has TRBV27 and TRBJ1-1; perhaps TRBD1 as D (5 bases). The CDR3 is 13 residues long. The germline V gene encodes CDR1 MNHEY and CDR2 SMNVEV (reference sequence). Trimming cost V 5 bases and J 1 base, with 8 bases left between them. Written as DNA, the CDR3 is TGTGCCAGCAGTCAACAGGAGAACACTGAAGCTTTCTTT. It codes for CASSQQENTEAFF.

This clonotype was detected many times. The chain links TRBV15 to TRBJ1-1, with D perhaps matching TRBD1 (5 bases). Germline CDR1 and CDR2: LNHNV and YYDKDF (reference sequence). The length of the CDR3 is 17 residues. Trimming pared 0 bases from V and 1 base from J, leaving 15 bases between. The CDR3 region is CATSRDGARTPNTEAFF. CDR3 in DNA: TGTGCCACCAGCAGAGATGGTGCCCGGACACCGAACACTGAAGCTTTCTTT.

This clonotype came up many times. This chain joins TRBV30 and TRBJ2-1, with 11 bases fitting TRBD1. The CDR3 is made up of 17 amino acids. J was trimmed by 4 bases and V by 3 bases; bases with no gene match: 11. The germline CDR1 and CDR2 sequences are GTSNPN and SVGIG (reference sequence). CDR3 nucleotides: TGTGCCTGGAGCGCCTATGGACAGGGGGCATTATACAATGAGCAGTTCTTC. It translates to CAWSAYGQGALYNEQFF.

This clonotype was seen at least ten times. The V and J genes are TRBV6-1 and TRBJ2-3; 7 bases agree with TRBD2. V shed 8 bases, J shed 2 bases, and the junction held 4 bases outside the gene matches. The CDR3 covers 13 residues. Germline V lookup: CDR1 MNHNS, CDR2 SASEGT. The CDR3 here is CASGDYFTDTQYF. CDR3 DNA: TGTGCCAGCGGGGACTACTTCACAGATACGCAGTATTTT.

CDR3: CASSQVPGMNTEAFF. The CDR3 DNA is TGCGCCAGCAGCCAAGTGCCAGGCATGAACACTGAAGCTTTCTTT. The chain couples TRBV4-3 to TRBJ1-1; no clear D. The CDR3 totals 15 residues. Trimming took 1 base from V and 0 from J, leaving 9 bases between them. Germline V gene sequence: CDR1 LGHNA, CDR2 YSLEER.

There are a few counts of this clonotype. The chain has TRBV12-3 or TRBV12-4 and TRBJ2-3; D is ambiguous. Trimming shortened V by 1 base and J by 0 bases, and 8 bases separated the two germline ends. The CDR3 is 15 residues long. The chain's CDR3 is CASSLVTLSTDTQYF. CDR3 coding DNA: TGTGCCAGCAGTTTAGTGACCCTAAGCACAGATACGCAGTATTTT.

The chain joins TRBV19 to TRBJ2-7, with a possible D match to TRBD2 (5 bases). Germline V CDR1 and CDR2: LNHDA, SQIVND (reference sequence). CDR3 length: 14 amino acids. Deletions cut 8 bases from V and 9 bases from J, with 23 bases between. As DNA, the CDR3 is TGTGCCAGTCGATCCCGCCGGGGAGAGGGAAGGCAGTACTTC. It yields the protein CASRSRRGEGRQYF.

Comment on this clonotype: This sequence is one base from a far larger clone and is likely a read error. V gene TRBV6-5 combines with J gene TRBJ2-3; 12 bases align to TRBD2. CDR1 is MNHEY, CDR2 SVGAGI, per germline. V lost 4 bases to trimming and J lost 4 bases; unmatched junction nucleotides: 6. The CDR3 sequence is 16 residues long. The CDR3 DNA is TGTGCCAGCAGTTCAACACTAGCGGGAGGCGCAGATACGCAGTATTTT. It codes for CASSSTLAGGADTQYF.

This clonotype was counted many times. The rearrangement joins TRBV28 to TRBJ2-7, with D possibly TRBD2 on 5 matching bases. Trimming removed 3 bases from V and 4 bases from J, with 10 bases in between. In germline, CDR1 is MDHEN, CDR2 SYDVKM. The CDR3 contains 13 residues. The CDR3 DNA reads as TGTGCCAGCAGTTTTGGTCGGACTTACGAGCAGTACTTC. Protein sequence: CASSFGRTYEQYF.

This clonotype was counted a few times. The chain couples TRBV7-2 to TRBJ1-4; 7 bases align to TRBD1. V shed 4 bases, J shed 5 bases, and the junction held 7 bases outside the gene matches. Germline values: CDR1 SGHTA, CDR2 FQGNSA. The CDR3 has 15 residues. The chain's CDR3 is CASSSSGQRNEKLFF. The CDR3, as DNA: TGTGCCAGCAGCTCATCGGGACAGCGAAATGAAAAACTGTTTTTT.

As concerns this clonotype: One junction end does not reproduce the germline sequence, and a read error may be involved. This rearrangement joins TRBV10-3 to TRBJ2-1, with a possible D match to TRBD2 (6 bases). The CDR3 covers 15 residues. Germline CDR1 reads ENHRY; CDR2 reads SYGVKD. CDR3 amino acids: CASSLRRGPLNEQFF. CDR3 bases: TGTGCCAGCAGTCTCAGGAGGGGCCCCCTCAATGAGCAGTTCTTC.